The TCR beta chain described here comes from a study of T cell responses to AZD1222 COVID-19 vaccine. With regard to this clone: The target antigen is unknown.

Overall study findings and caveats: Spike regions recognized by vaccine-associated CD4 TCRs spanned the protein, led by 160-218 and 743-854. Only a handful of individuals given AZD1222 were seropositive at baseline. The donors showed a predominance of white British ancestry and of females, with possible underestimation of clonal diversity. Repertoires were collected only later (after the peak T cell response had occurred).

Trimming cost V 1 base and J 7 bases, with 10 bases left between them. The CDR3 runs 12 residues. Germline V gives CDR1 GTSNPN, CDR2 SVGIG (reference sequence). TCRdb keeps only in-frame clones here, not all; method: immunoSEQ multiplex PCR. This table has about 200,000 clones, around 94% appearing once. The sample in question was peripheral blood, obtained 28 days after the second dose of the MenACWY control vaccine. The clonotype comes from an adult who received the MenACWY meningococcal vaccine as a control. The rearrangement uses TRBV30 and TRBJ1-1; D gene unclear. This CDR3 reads CAWSADRNEAFF. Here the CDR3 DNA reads TGTGCCTGGAGTGCGGACCGGAATGAAGCTTTCTTT.